Described below is a single TCR beta chain sequence and its context. The antigen this receptor binds is unknown. Nothing much larger sits one base from this clone, and base qualities are not available. From the cysteine through the phenylalanine, the CDR3 covers 13 amino acids. Only the CDR3 DNA stays, 39 bases, in frame from base 1. V is shortened by 0 bases, J by 10 bases, and the region joining them spans 13 bases. CDR1 and CDR2, looked up from the germline V gene (reference sequence), are SGHNT and YYREEE. The time point label here, explained by the study, means: baseline before first vaccination. Samples from vaccinated people were obtained from the UK trials COV001 and COV002, which included a single-blind randomized controlled phase 2/3 trial of AZD1222 (ChAdOx1 nCoV-19) in healthy adults. For TCRbeta chain sequencing, PBMC samples were collected from trial participants at day 0 and at day 28 after the second dose.

This record comes from a study of T cell responses to AZD1222 COVID-19 vaccine (dated by TCRdb to the early 2020s). Background on the whole study: AZD1222 recipients given second doses at about 4 weeks or at about 12 weeks were pooled, since spike-specific TCR depth and breadth were not found to differ between the two schedules. Trial participants were enrolled into age subgroups of 18-55, 56-69 and 70-plus years, which contained approximately 150, 30 and 60 TCR-sequenced participants, respectively. A total of about 250 trial participants underwent TCR sequencing, of whom about 210 had received two doses of AZD1222 and approximately 26 had received two doses of the MenACWY control vaccine. The paper as a whole reports these results and caveats: CD4 TCRs associated with the vaccine covered the entire spike protein, and the dominant responses were in regions 160-218 and 743-854. Participants were mostly white British and included more females than males, and it was suggested by the authors that clonal diversity may have been underestimated. Only six or seven AZD1222 recipients were SARS-CoV-2 seropositive at baseline, limiting conclusions about previously exposed vaccinees. A significant rise in spike-specific TCR breadth and depth was observed after two AZD1222 doses relative to day 0 and relative to MenACWY recipients. Because no day 14 peak-response samples were available, the repertoires could be characterized only after the peak T cell response. The 56-69-year group was small, and its depth increase did not reach significance, likely because of low power. Epitopes outside the regions mutated in the B.1.351 and B.1.1.7 variants were reportedly recognized by nearly half of the unique spike-specific TCRs.

The CDR3 regions of human TCRbeta chains were analyzed by immunosequencing. Per the authors' processing: Repertoire TCRs were matched against a reference library of SARS-CoV-2-specific TCRs generated with the MIRA antigen-specificity platform. Breadth was defined as the fraction of unique TCRs that were SARS-CoV-2-associated, and depth was defined as the fraction of total T cells that were SARS-CoV-2-associated. Using the MIRA data, each spike-specific TCR was assigned both to the spike region to which the TCR was reactive and to a CD4 or CD8 class. Log10-transformed breadth and depth values were compared by one-way ANOVA with Sidak's multiple comparisons tests. TCRdb retrieved this table from immuneACCESS and kept in-frame rearrangements only. Not all clones are present; in checked studies, unresolved V genes account for under half, and no reason is known for the remainder. That table supplies the V and J calls and clone size; D and trimming were determined from the DNA. The sample table records roughly 120,000 clones; roughly 91% of these occur just once. Of the sample, over 2.5% falls within the top ten clones.

The sample here was peripheral blood, taken on day 0 of AZD1222 vaccination. This chain is built from TRBV5-4 and TRBJ1-2; a tentative D call is TRBD1 (6 bases match). This TCR was recovered from an adult in good health. In nucleotide form, the sequence is TGTGCCAGCAGCTTGGACAGGGCAGGGGCCTACACCTTC. The translation is CASSLDRAGAYTF. The full variable domain, with segments outside the CDR3 supplied by the reference TRBV5-4 and TRBJ1-2 proteins, appears as ETGVTQSPTHLIKTRGQQVTLRCSSQSGHNTVSWYQQALGQGPQFIFQYYREEENGRGNFPPRFSGLQFPNYSSELNVNALELDDSALYLCASSLDRAGAYTFGSGTRLTVV.